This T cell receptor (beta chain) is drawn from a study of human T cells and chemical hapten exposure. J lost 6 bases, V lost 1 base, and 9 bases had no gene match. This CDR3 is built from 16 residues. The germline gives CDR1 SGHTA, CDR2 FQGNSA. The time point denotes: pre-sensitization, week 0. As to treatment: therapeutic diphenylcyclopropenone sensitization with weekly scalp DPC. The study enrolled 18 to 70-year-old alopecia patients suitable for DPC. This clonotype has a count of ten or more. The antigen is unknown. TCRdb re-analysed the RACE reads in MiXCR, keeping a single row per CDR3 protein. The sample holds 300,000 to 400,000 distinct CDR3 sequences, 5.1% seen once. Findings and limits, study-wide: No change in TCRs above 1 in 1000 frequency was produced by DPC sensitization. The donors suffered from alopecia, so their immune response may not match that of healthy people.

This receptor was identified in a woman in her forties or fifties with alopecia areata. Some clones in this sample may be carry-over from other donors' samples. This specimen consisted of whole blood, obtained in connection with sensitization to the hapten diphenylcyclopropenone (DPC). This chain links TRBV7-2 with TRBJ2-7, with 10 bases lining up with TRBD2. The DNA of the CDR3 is TGTGCCAGCAGCTTAGACCCGGTGCTAGCGGGAGTCGAGCAGTACTTC. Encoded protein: CASSLDPVLAGVEQYF.